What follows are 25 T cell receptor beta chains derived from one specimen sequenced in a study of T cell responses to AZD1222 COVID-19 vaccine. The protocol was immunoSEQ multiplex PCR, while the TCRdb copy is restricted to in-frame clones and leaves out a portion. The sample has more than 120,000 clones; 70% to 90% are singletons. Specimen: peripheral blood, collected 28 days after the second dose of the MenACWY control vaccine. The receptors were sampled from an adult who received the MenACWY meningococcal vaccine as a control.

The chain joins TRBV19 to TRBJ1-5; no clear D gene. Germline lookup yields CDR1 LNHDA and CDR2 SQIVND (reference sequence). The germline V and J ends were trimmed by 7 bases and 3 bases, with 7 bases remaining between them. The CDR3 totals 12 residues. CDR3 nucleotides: TGTGCCAGTAATATTTTCAATCAGCCCCAGCATTTT. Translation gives CASNIFNQPQHF.

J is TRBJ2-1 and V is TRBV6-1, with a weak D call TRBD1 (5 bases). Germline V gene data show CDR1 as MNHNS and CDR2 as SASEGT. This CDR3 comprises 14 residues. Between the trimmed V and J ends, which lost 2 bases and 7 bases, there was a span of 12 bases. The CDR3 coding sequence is TGTGCCAGCAGTGAAATGGCAGGGTGGAATGAGCAGTTCTTC. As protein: CASSEMAGWNEQFF.

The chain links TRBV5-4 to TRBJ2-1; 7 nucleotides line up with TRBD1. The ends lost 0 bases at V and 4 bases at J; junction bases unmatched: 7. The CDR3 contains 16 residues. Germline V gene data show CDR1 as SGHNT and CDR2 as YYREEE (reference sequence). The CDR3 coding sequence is TGTGCCAGCAGCTTGGCCAAAGCAGGGGGATACAATGAGCAGTTCTTC. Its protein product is CASSLAKAGGYNEQFF.

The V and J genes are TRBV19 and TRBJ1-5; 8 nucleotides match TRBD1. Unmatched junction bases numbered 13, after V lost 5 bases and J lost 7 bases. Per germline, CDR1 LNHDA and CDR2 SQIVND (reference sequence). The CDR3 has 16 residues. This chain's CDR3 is CASSPRGQGFGQPQHF. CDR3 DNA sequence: TGTGCCAGTAGTCCGCGAGGACAGGGTTTCGGGCAGCCCCAGCATTTT.

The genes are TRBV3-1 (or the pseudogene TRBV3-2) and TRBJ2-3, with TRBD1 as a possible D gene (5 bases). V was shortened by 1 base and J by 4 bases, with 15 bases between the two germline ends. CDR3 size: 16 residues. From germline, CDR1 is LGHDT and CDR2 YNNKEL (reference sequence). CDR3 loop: CASSQGKAFRADTQYF. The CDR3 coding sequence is TGTGCCAGCAGCCAAGGCAAGGCCTTCAGGGCAGATACGCAGTATTTT.

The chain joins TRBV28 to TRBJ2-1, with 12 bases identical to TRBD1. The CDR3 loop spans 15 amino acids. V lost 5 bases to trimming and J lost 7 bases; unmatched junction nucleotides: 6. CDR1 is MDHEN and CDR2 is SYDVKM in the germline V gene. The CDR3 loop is CASSIAGQGANEQFF. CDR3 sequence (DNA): TGTGCCAGCAGTATAGCGGGACAGGGGGCAAATGAGCAGTTCTTC.

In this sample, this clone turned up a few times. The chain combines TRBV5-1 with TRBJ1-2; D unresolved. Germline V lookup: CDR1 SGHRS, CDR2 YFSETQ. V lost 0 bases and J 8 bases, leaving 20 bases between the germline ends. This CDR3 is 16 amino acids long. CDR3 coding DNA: TGCGCCAGCAGCTTGGATTCGGGCAGATCGACGGGCGGCTACACCTTC. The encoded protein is CASSLDSGRSTGGYTF.

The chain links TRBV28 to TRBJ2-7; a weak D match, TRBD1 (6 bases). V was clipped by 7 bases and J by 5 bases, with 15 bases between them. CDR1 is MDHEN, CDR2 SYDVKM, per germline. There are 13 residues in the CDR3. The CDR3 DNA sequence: TGTGCCAGCACTGGACAGCGTCTCCACGAGCAGTACTTC. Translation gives CASTGQRLHEQYF. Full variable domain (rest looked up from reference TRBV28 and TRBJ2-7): DVKVTQSSRYLVKRTGEKVFLECVQDMDHENMFWYRQDPGLGLRLIYFSYDVKMKEKGDIPEGYSVSREKKERFSLILESASTNQTSMYLCASTGQRLHEQYFGPGTRLTVT.

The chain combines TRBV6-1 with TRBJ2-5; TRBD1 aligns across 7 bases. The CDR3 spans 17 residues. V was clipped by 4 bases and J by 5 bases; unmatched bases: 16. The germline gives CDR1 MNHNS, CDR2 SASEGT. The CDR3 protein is CASSVLVGTAELETQYF. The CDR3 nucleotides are TGTGCCAGCAGTGTTCTAGTTGGGACAGCCGAGTTGGAGACCCAGTACTTC.

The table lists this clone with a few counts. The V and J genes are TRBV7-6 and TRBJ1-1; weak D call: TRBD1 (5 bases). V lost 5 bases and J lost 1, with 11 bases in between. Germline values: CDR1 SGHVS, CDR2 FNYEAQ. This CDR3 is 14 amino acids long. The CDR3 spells CASSLQGTNTEAFF. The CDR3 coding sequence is TGTGCCAGCAGCCTTCAAGGGACGAACACTGAAGCTTTCTTT.

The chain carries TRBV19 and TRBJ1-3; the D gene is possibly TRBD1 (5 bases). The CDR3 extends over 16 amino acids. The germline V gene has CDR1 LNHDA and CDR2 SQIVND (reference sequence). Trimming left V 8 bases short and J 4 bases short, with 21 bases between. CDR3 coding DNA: TGTGCCAGTGTTGGTACAGGCAGGGCGGCAGGAAACACCATATATTTT. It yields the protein CASVGTGRAAGNTIYF.

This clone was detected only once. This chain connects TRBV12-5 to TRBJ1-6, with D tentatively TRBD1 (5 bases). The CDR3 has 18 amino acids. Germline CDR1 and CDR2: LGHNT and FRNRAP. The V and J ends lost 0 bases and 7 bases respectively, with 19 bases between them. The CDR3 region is CASGLVLRQGSGNSPLHF. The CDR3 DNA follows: TGTGCTAGTGGTTTGGTATTGAGGCAGGGAAGTGGAAATTCACCCCTCCACTTT. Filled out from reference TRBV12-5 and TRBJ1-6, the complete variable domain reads DARVTQTPRHKVTEMGQEVTMRCQPILGHNTVFWYRQTMMQGLELLAYFRNRAPLDDSGMPKDRFSAEMPDATLATLKIQPSEPRDSAVYFCASGLVLRQGSGNSPLHFGNGTRLTVT.

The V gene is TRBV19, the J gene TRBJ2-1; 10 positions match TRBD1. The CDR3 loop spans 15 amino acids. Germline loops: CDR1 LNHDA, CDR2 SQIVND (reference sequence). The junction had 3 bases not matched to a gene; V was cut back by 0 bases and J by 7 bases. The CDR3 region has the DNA TGTGCCAGTAGTATAGACGGGACAGGGGCGAATGAGCAGTTCTTC. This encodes CASSIDGTGANEQFF.

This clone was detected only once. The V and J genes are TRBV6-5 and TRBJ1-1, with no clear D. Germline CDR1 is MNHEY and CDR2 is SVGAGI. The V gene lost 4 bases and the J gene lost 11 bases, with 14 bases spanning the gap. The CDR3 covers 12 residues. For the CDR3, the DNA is TGTGCCAGCAGTTCACTACAAGACAAGGCTTTCTTT. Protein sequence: CASSSLQDKAFF.

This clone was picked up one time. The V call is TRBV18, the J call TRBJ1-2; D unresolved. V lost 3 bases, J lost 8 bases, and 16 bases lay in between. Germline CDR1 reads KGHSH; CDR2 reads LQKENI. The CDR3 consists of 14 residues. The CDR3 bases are TGTGCCAGCTCACCCAGCATGGAGGGCACGGGCTACACCTTC. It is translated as CASSPSMEGTGYTF.

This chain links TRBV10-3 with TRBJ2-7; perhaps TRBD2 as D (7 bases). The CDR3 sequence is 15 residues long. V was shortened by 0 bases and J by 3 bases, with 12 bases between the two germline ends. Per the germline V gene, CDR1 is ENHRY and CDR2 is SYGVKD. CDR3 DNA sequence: TGTGCCATCAGTGAGTCGATCGGGGGGCTCTACGAGCAGTACTTC. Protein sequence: CAISESIGGLYEQYF.

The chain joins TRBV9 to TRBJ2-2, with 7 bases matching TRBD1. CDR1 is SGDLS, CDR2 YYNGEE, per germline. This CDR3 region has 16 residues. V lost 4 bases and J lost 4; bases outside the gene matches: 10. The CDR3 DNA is TGTGCCAGCAGCCCCCGGGCACAGGGGCGCACCGGGGAGCTGTTTTTT. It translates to CASSPRAQGRTGELFF.

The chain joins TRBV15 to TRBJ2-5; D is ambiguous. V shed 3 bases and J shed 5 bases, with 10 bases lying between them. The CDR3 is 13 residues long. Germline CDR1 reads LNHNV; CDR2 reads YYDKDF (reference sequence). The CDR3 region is CATSSRYGETQYF. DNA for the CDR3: TGTGCCACCAGCAGCCGTTATGGGGAGACCCAGTACTTC.

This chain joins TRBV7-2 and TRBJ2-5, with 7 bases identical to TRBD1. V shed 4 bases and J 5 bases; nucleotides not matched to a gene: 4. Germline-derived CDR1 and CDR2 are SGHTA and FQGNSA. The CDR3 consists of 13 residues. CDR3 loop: CASSSRGSETQYF. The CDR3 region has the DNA TGTGCCAGCAGCTCCAGGGGGAGCGAGACCCAGTACTTC.

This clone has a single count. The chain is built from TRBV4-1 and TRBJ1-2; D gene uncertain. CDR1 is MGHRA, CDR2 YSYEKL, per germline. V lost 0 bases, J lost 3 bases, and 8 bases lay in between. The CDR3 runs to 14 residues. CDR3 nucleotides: TGCGCCAGCAGCCAAGAGTTCACGGACTATGGCTACACCTTC. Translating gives CASSQEFTDYGYTF.

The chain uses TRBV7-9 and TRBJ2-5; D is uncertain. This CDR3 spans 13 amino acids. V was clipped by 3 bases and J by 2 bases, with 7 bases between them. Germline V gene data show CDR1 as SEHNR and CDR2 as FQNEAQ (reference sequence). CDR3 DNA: TGTGCCAGCAGCTTTGGCCCACAAGAGACCCAGTACTTC. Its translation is CASSFGPQETQYF.

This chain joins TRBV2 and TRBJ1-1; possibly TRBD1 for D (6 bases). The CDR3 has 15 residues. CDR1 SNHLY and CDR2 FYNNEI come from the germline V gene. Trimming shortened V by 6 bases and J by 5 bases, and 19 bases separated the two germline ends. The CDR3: CASRMGTGTRTEAFF. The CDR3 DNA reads TGTGCCAGCAGGATGGGTACAGGGACTCGGACTGAAGCTTTCTTT.

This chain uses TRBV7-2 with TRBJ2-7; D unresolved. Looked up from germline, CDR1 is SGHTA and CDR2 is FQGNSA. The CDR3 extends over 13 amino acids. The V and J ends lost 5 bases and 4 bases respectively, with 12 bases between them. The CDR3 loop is CASSPGVGYEQYF. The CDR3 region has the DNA TGTGCCAGCAGCCCCGGAGTAGGGTACGAGCAGTACTTC.

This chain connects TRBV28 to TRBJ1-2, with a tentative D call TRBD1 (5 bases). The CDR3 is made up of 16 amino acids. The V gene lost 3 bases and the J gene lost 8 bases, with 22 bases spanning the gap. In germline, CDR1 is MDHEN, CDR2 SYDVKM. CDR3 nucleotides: TGTGCCAGCAGTTTTTTTCGGGGGGTGGAGGCGGTCGGCTACACCTTC. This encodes CASSFFRGVEAVGYTF.

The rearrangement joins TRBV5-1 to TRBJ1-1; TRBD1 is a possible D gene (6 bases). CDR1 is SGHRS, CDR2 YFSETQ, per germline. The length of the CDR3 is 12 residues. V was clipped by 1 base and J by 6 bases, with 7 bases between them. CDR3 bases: TGCGCCAGCAGCTTGTCAGGGGCTGAAGCTTTCTTT. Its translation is CASSLSGAEAFF.